These T cell receptor beta chains were read from a single sample in a study of CD8+CD57+ T cells in acquired aplastic anemia. TCRdb re-derived calls from the reads in MiXCR, one entry per CDR3 protein. Of 250,000 to 300,000 distinct CDR3 sequences listed, 56% were seen once; the top ten hold 6.5% to 10%. The sample was sorted CD4+, CD8+, or CD8+CD57+ T cells (not recorded which) from PBMCs. These receptors came from a human donor with severe aplastic anemia or a healthy control (not recorded which). CDR3s include the opening cysteine and the closing phenylalanine or tryptophan. Each record gives: D gene, clone size, J gene, V gene, CDR3 protein, CDR3 DNA. A D gene is named only where the DNA matches it firmly. Clone size is shown for a subset of rows, as once, few, many or a class of expanded clone.

D gene: TRBD1; clone size: few; J gene: TRBJ2-5; V gene: TRBV7-9; CDR3 protein: CASSSGTGQETQYF; CDR3 DNA: TGTGCCAGCAGTTCCGGGACAGGGCAAGAGACCCAGTACTTC
D gene: TRBD1; clone size: .; J gene: TRBJ1-1; V gene: TRBV29-1; CDR3 protein: CSDWTGRRETEAFF; CDR3 DNA: TGCAGCGACTGGACAGGGCGGCGTGAAACTGAAGCTTTCTTT
D gene: TRBD1; clone size: .; J gene: TRBJ2-3; V gene: TRBV12-3/TRBV12-4; CDR3 protein: CASSYGQVRTDTQYF; CDR3 DNA: TGTGCCAGCAGCTACGGACAGGTGAGGACAGATACGCAGTATTTT
D gene: TRBD2; clone size: many; J gene: TRBJ2-5; V gene: TRBV5-1; CDR3 protein: CASSLEASGGEETQYF; CDR3 DNA: TGCGCCAGCAGCTTGGAGGCTAGCGGGGGAGAAGAGACCCAGTACTTC
D gene: TRBD1; clone size: .; J gene: TRBJ1-2; V gene: TRBV10-2; CDR3 protein: CASSGAEVQGADGYTF; CDR3 DNA: TGCGCCAGCAGTGGAGCCGAAGTTCAGGGGGCGGATGGCTACACCTTC
D gene: .; clone size: many; J gene: TRBJ1-6; V gene: TRBV11-2; CDR3 protein: CASSLSAGLGSPLHF; CDR3 DNA: TGTGCCAGCAGCTTATCGGCCGGGCTCGGGTCACCCCTCCACTTT
D gene: TRBD1; clone size: .; J gene: TRBJ1-6; V gene: TRBV10-3; CDR3 protein: CAIRVDRANSPLHF; CDR3 DNA: TGTGCCATCAGAGTGGACAGGGCTAATTCACCCCTCCACTTT
D gene: .; clone size: few; J gene: TRBJ2-6; V gene: TRBV12-5; CDR3 protein: CASGSPAPRSGANVLTF; CDR3 DNA: TGTGCTAGTGGTTCCCCCGCCCCGCGCTCTGGGGCCAACGTCCTGACTTTC
D gene: .; clone size: .; J gene: TRBJ2-1; V gene: TRBV7-8; CDR3 protein: CASSLVLNYNEQFF; CDR3 DNA: TGTGCCAGCAGCTTAGTTCTAAACTACAACGAGCAGTTCTTC
D gene: .; clone size: many; J gene: TRBJ1-1; V gene: TRBV28; CDR3 protein: CASSLWSNTEAFF; CDR3 DNA: TGTGCCAGCAGTTTATGGTCCAACACTGAAGCTTTCTTT
D gene: .; clone size: many; J gene: TRBJ2-6; V gene: TRBV5-1; CDR3 protein: CASSLAVSSGANVLTF; CDR3 DNA: TGCGCCAGCAGCTTGGCTGTATCCTCTGGGGCCAACGTCCTGACTTTC
D gene: .; clone size: .; J gene: TRBJ2-3; V gene: TRBV20-1; CDR3 protein: CSLRAAGDTQYF; CDR3 DNA: TGCAGCTTGAGAGCAGCAGGGGATACGCAGTATTTT
D gene: TRBD1; clone size: .; J gene: TRBJ1-1; V gene: TRBV18; CDR3 protein: CTSSRDRAEAFF; CDR3 DNA: TGTACCAGCTCCCGGGACAGGGCGGAAGCTTTCTTT
D gene: .; clone size: many; J gene: TRBJ2-6; V gene: TRBV6-5; CDR3 protein: CASMSRRFGANVLTF; CDR3 DNA: TGTGCCAGCATGAGTCGAAGATTTGGGGCCAACGTCCTGACTTTC
D gene: .; clone size: few; J gene: TRBJ1-1; V gene: TRBV5-6; CDR3 protein: CASSWSTAGSTEAFF; CDR3 DNA: TGTGCCAGCAGTTGGAGTACCGCAGGGAGTACTGAAGCTTTCTTT
D gene: .; clone size: .; J gene: TRBJ2-7; V gene: TRBV7-3; CDR3 protein: CASSLLHYEQYF; CDR3 DNA: TGTGCCAGCAGCTTATTGCACTACGAGCAGTACTTC